This T cell receptor beta chain was observed in a study of PD-L1 blockade in urothelial cancer. Study at large: Analysis of blood occurred 3 weeks (second dose) and 6 weeks after treatment start. Median T cell yield per blood sample was over 140,000 cells.

The repertoire was sequenced with immunoSEQ multiplex PCR; TCRdb's copy has only in-frame clones and lacks some. The sample has tens of thousands of clones; around 90% are singletons. The CDR3 consists of 14 residues. Looked up from germline, CDR1 is MNHEY and CDR2 is SMNVEV (reference sequence). With 5 bases removed from V and 2 bases from J, the gap between germline ends came to 13 bases. In regard to this clone: What it binds is not known.

Time point: peripheral blood 6 weeks after treatment start. Overall study findings and caveats: Better survival was predicted when blood TCR clonality before treatment fell below the median.

The rearrangement joins TRBV27 to TRBJ2-7; maybe TRBD1 (7 bases). The sequenced sample was PBMCs, obtained around atezolizumab (anti-PD-L1) treatment. This TCR was recovered from a man in his 70s with urothelial cancer. In DNA form, the CDR3 reads TGTGCCAGCAGTCCCCAGGGGGAGGCCTACGAGCAGTACTTC. Translating gives CASSPQGEAYEQYF.